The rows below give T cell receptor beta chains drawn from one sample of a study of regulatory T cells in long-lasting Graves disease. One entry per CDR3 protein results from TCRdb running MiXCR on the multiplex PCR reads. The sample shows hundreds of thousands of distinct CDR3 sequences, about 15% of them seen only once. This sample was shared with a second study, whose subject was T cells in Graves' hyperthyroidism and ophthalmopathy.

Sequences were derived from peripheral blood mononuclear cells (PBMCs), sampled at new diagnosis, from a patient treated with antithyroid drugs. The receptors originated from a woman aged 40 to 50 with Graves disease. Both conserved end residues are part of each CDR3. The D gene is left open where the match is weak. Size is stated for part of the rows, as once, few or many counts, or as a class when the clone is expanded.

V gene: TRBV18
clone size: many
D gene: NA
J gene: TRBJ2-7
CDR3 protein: CASSFTTAEQYF
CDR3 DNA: TGTGCCAGCTCGTTTACCACAGCCGAGCAGTACTTC

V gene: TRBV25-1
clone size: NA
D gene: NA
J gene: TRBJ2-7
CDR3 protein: CASSDRQPPEQYF
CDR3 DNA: TGTGCCAGCAGTGACCGTCAACCCCCCGAGCAGTACTTC

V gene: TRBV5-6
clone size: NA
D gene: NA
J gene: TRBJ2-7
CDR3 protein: CASSLARQSYEQYF
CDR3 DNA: TGTGCCAGCAGCTTGGCCCGGCAAAGCTACGAGCAGTACTTC

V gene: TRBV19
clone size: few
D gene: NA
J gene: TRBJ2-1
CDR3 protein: CASSIAHSSSYNEQFF
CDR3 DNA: TGTGCCAGTAGTATAGCTCACTCGAGCTCCTACAATGAGCAGTTCTTC

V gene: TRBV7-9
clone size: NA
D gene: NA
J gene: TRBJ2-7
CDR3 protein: CASSPLAVYEQYF
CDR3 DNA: TGTGCCAGCTCTCCACTCGCAGTCTACGAGCAGTACTTC

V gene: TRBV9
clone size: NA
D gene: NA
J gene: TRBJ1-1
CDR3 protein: CASSEGGSTEAFF
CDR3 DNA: TGTGCCAGCAGCGAGGGTGGGTCCACTGAAGCTTTCTTT

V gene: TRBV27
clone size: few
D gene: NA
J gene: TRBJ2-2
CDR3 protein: CASSSSGRAGTGELFF
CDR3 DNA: TGTGCCAGCAGTTCCTCGGGTAGGGCCGGCACCGGGGAGCTGTTTTTT

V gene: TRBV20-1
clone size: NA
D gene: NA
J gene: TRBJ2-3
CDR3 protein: CSARKPSMDTQYF
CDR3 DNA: TGCAGTGCTAGAAAGCCTAGCATGGATACGCAGTATTTT

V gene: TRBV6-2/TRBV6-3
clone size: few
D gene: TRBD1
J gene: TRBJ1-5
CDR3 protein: CASQGEGGNQPQHF
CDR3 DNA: TGTGCCAGCCAGGGGGAGGGGGGCAATCAGCCCCAGCATTTT

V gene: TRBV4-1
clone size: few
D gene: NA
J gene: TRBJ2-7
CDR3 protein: CASSQDSGQFSYEQYF
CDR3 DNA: TGCGCCAGCAGCCAAGATAGTGGACAGTTCTCCTACGAGCAGTACTTC

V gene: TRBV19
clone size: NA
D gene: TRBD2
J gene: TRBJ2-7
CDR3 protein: CASSMGGVDGSSYEQYF
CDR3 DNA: TGTGCCAGTAGTATGGGGGGGGTGGACGGTAGCTCCTACGAGCAGTACTTC

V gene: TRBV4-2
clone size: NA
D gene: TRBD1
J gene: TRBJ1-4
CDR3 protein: CASSQGQRRRPNEKLFF
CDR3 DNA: TGCGCCAGCAGCCAGGGACAGAGACGGAGACCTAATGAAAAACTGTTTTTT

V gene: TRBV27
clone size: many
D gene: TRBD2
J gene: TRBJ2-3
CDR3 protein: CASSLTPASGVSTDTQYF
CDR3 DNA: TGTGCCAGCAGTTTAACTCCCGCTAGCGGGGTTAGCACAGATACGCAGTATTTT

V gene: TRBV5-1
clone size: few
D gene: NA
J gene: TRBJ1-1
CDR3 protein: CASSLTGTTYWEAFF
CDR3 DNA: TGCGCCAGCAGCTTGACGGGGACGACTTATTGGGAAGCTTTCTTT

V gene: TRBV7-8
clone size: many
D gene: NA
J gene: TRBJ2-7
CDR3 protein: CASSPRTEKFYEQYF
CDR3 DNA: TGTGCCAGCAGCCCCAGGACAGAGAAGTTTTACGAGCAGTACTTC

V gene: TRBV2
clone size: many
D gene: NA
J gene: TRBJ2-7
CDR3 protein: CASSLGRMASNEQYF
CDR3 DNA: TGTGCCAGCAGCCTAGGACGGATGGCCAGTAACGAGCAGTACTTC

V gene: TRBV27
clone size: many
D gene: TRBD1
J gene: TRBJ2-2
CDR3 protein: CASSLRQGAGGELFF
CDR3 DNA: TGTGCCAGCAGTTTACGGCAGGGGGCCGGCGGGGAGCTGTTTTTT

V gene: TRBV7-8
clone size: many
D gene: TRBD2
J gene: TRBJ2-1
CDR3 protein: CASSFSGTSEQFF
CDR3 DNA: TGTGCCAGCAGCTTTAGCGGGACCTCTGAGCAGTTCTTC

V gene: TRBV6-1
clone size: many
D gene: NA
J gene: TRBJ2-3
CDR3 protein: CASGSGGTDTQYF
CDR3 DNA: TGTGCCAGCGGGAGTGGGGGAACAGATACGCAGTATTTT

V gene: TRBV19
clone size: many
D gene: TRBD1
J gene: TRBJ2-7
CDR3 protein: CASSMAGTGFHEQYF
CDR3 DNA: TGTGCCAGTAGTATGGCCGGGACAGGGTTCCACGAGCAGTACTTC

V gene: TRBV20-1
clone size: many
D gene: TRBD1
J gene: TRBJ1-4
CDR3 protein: CSARGTGAVEKLFF
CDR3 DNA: TGCAGTGCTCGCGGGACAGGGGCAGTCGAAAAACTGTTTTTT

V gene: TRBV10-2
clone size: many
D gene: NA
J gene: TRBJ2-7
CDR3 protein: CASSGTPYEQYF
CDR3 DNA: TGCGCCAGCAGTGGGACACCCTACGAGCAGTACTTC

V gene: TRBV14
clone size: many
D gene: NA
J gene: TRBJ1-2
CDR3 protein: CASSQAVGTFNYGYTF
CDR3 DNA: TGTGCCAGCAGCCAAGCAGTAGGCACCTTTAACTATGGCTACACCTTC

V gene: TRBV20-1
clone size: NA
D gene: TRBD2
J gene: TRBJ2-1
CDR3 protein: CSALSGRKQNNEQFF
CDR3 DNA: TGCAGTGCTCTTAGCGGGAGGAAACAGAACAATGAGCAGTTCTTC

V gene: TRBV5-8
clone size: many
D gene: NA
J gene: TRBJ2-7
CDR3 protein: CASSFPGLNYEQYF
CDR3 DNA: TGTGCCAGCAGCTTCCCGGGACTCAACTACGAGCAGTACTTC

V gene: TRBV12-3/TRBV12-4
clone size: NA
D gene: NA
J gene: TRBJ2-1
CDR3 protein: CASSFVLGGNKGEQFF
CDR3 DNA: TGTGCCAGCAGTTTCGTCTTGGGCGGGAACAAGGGTGAGCAGTTCTTC

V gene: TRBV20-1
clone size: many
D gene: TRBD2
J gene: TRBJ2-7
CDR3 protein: CSGIPRREAYEQYF
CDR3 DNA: TGCAGTGGTATCCCCCGGCGGGAGGCTTACGAGCAGTACTTC

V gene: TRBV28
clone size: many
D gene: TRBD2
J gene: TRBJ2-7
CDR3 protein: CASSWRASGIYEQYF
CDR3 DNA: TGTGCCAGCAGTTGGCGGGCTAGCGGGATCTACGAGCAGTACTTC

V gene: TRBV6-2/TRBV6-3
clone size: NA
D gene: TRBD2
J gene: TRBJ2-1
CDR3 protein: CASATSGRANEQFF
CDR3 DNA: TGTGCCAGCGCCACTAGCGGGAGGGCCAATGAGCAGTTCTTC